The sequence of this T cell receptor beta chain was determined in a study of T cells in Graves' hyperthyroidism and ophthalmopathy. This clonotype was observed a handful of times. RNA transcripts provided the source from which TCR beta CDR3 regions were amplified. A first-round RT-PCR of the TCR CDR3 used the HTBI primer set. Each CDR3 protein is one row after TCRdb ran MiXCR on the multiplex PCR reads. Found here are hundreds of thousands of distinct CDR3 sequences, less than 15% of them singletons; the top ten hold roughly 10%. In germline, CDR1 is SNHLY, CDR2 FYNNEI. Trimming pared 6 bases from V and 4 bases from J, leaving 18 bases between. The CDR3 covers 16 residues.

V is TRBV2 and J is TRBJ2-2, with D tentatively TRBD2 (7 bases). Sequenced material: blood. This clonotype originated in a woman in her late teens or twenties with Graves' hyperthyroidism. DNA for the CDR3: TGTGCCAGCAGGTCCCAGGGAGGGGGTCGCACCGGGGAGCTGTTTTTT. Its protein is CASRSQGGGRTGELFF.